The entry that follows covers one TCR beta chain sequence. Its specificity is unknown. The sample comes from a study of tumor-infiltrating lymphocytes in localized non-small cell lung cancer. On the study more broadly: From each patient, both tumor and uninvolved lung, non-adjacent to tumor, were sampled.

Germline CDR1 SGHTA, CDR2 FQGNSA. Trimming cost V 4 bases and J 1 base, with 7 bases left between them. This CDR3 region has 13 residues. Clones were sequenced by immunoSEQ multiplex PCR, and TCRdb holds only the in-frame ones, with some missing. The sample lists roughly 4,000 clones; around three fifths were seen once. Findings of the study overall: Tumors had more T cell infiltration than uninvolved lung, per TCRbeta sequencing and CD3 counts. No T-cell fraction difference was seen between IM1 and IM2 tumors. Available tissue quantity limited TCR sequencing to a patient subset.

The sample taken for sequencing was uninvolved lung tissue not adjacent to the tumor. V usage is TRBV7-2 and J usage is TRBJ2-5; tentatively, D is TRBD2 (5 bases). The TCR comes from a human donor with non-small cell lung cancer. CDR3 nucleotide sequence: TGTGCCAGCAGCTGGACTTTCCAAGAGACCCAGTACTTC. It codes for CASSWTFQETQYF.